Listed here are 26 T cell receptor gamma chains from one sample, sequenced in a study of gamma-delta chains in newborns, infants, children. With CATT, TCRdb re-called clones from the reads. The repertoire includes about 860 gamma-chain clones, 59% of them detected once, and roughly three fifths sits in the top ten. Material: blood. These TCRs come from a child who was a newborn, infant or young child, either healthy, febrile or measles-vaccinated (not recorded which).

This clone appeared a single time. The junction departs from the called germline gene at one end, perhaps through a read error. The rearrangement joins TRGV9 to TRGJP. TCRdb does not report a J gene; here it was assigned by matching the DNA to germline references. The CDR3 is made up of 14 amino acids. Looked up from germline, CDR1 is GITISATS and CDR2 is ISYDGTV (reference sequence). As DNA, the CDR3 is TGTGCCTTGTGGGTGGAGTTGGGCAAAGAAATCAAGGTATTT. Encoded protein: CALWVELGKEIKVF.

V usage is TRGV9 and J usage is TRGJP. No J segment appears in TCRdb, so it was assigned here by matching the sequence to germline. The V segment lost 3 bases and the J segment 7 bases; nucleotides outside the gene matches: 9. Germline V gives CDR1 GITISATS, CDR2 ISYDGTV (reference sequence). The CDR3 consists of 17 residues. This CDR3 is CALWELLHELGKKIKVF. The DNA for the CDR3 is TGTGCCTTGTGGGAGTTGTTGCACGAGTTGGGCAAAAAAATCAAGGTATTT.

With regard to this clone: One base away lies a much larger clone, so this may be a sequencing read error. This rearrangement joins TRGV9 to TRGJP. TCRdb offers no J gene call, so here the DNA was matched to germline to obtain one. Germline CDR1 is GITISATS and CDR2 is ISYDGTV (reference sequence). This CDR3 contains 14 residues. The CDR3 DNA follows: TGCGCCTTGTGGGAAGAGTTGGGCAAAAAAATCAAGGTATTT. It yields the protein CALWEELGKKIKVF.

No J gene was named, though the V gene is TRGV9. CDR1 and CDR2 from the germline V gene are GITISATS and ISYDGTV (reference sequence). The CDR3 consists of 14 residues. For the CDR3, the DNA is TGTGCCTTGTGGGAAGAGGTGGGCGAAAAAATAAAGGTATTT. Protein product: CALWEEVGEKIKVF.

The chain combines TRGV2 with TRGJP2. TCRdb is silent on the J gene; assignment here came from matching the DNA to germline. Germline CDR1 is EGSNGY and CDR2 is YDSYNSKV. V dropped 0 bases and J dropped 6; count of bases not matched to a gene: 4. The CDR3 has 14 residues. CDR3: CATWDGPGDWIKTF. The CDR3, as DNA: TGTGCCACCTGGGACGGGCCAGGTGATTGGATCAAGACGTTT.

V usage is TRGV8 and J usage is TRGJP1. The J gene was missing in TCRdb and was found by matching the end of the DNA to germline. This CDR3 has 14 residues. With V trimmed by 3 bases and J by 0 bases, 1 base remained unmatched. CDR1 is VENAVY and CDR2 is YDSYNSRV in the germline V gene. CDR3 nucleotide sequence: TGTGCCACCTGGGATTATACCACTGGTTGGTTCAAGATATTT. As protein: CATWDYTTGWFKIF.

CDR3 bases: TGTGCCTTGTGGGAGGTGCTGGGGAAACTCTTT. Its protein is CALWEVLGKLF. This chain uses TRGV9 with TRGJ1 or TRGJ2. Since TCRdb gives no J gene, matching the DNA to germline was used here to assign it. The V gene's germline CDR1 is GITISATS and CDR2 ISYDGTV (reference sequence). The CDR3 has 11 residues. V was clipped by 0 bases and J by 12 bases; unmatched bases: 5.

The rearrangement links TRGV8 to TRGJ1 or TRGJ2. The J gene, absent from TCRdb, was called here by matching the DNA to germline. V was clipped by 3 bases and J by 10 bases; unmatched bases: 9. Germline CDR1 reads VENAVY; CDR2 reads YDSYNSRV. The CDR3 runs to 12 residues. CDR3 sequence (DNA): TGTGCCACCTGGGATCCCTCCTGGAAGAAACTCTTT. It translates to CATWDPSWKKLF.

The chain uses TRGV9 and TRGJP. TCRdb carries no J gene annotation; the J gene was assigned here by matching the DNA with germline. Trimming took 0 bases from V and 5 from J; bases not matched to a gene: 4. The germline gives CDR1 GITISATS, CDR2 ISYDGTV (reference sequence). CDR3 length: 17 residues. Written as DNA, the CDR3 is TGTGCCTTGTGGGAGGTGAAAAAAGAGTTGGGCAAAAAAATCAAGGTATTT. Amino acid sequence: CALWEVKKELGKKIKVF.

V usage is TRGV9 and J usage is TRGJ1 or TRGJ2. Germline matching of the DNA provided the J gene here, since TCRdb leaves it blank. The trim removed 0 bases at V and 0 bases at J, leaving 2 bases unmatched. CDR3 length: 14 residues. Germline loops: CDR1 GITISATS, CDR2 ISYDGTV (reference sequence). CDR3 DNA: TGTGCCTTGTGGGAGGTGCTGAATTATTATAAGAAACTCTTT. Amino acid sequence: CALWEVLNYYKKLF.

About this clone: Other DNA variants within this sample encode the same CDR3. In nucleotides, the CDR3 is TGTGCCTTGTGGGAGGTGAGGGGGGAGTTGGGCAAAAAAATCAAGGTATTT. Amino acid sequence: CALWEVRGELGKKIKVF. The chain joins TRGV9 to TRGJP. TCRdb lists no J gene, so it was determined here by aligning the DNA to germline. CDR1 is GITISATS and CDR2 is ISYDGTV in the germline V gene (reference sequence). J lost 7 bases, V lost 0 bases, and 6 bases had no gene match. This CDR3 comprises 17 residues.

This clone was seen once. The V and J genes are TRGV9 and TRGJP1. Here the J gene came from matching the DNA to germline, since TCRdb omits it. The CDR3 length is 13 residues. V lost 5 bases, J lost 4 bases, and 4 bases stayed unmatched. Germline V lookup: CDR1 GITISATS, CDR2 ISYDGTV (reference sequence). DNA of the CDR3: TGTGCCTTGTGGGTTAACACTGGTTGGTTCAAGATATTT. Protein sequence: CALWVNTGWFKIF.

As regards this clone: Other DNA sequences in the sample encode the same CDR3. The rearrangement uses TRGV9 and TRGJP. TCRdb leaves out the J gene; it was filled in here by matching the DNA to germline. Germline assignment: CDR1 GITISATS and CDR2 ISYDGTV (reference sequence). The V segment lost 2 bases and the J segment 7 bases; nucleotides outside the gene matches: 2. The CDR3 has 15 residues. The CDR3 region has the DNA TGTGCCTTGTGGGAGGCTGAGTTGGGCAAAAAAATCAAGGTATTT. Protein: CALWEAELGKKIKVF.

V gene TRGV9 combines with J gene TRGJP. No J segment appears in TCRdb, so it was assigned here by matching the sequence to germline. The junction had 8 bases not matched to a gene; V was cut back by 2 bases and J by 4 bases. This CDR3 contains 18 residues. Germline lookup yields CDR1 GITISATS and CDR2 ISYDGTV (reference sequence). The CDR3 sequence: CALWEGIQQELGKKIKVF. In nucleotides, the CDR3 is TGTGCCTTGTGGGAGGGGATCCAACAAGAGTTGGGCAAAAAAATCAAGGTATTT.

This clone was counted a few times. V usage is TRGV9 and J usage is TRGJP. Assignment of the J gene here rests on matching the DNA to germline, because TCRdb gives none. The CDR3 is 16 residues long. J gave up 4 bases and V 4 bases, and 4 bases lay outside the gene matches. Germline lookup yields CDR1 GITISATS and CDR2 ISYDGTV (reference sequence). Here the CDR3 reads CALWDSQELGKKIKVF. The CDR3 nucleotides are TGTGCCTTGTGGGATTCCCAAGAGTTGGGCAAAAAAATCAAGGTATTT.

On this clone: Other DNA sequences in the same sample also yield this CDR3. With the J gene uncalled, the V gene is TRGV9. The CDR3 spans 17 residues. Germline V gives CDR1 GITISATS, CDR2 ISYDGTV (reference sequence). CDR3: CALWEVQGELGKKIKVF. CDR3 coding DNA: TGTGCCTTGTGGGAGGTGCAAGGAGAGTTGGGCAAAAAAATCAAGGTCTTT.

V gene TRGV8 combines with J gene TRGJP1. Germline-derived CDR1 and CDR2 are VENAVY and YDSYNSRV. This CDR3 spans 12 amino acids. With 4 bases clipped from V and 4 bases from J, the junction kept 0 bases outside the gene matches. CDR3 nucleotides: TGTGCCACCTGGGACACTGGTTGGTTCAAGATATTT. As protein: CATWDTGWFKIF.

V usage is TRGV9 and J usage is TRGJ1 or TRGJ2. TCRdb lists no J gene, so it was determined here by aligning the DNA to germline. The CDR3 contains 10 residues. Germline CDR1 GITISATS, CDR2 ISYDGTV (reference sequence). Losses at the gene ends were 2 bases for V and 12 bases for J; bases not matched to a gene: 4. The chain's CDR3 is CALWEGWKLF. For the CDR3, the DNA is TGTGCCTTGTGGGAGGGCTGGAAACTCTTT.

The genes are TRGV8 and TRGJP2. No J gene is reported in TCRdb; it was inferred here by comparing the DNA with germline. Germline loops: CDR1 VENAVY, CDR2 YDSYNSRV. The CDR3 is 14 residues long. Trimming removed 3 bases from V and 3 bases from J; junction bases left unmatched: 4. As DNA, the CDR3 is TGTGCCACCTGGGATGGGGGTAGTGATTGGATCAAGACGTTT. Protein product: CATWDGGSDWIKTF.

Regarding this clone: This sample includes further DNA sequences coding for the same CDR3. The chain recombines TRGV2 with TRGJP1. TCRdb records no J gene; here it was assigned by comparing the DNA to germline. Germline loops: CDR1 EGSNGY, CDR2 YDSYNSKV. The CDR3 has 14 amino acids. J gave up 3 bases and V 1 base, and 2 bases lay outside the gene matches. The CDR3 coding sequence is TGTGCCACCTGGGACGGTCCCACTGGTTGGTTCAAGATATTT. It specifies CATWDGPTGWFKIF.

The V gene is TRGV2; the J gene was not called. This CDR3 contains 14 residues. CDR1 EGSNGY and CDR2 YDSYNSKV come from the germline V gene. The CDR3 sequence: CATWDGTTGWFKIF. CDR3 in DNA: TGTGCCACCTGGGACGGTACCACTGGTTGGTTCAAGATATTC.

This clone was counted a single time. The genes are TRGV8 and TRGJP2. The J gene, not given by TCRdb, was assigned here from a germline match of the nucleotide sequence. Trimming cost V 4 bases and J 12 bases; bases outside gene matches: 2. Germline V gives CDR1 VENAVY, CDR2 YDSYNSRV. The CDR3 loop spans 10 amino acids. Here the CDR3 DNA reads TGTGCCACCTGGGACCGGATCAAGACGTTT. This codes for CATWDRIKTF.

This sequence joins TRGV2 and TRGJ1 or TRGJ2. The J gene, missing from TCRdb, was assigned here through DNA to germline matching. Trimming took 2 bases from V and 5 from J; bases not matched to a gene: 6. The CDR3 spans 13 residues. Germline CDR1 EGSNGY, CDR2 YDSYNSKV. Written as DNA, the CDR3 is TGTGCCACCTGGGACGAGCTCGATTATAAGAAACTCTTT. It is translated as CATWDELDYKKLF.

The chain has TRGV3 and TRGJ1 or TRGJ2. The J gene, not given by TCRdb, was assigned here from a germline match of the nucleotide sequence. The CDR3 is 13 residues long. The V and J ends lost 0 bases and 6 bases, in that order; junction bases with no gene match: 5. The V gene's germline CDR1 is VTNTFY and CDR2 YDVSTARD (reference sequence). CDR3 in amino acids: CATWDRRGYKKLF. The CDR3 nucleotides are TGTGCCACCTGGGACAGGCGGGGTTATAAGAAACTCTTT.

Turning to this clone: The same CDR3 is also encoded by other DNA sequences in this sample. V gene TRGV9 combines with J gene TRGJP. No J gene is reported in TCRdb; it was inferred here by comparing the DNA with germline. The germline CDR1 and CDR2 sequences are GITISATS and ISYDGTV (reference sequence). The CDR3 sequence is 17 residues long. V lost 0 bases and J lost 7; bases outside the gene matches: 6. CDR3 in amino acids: CALWEVQGELGKKIKVF. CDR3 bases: TGTGCCTTGTGGGAGGTGCAGGGGGAGTTGGGCAAAAAAATCAAGGTATTT.

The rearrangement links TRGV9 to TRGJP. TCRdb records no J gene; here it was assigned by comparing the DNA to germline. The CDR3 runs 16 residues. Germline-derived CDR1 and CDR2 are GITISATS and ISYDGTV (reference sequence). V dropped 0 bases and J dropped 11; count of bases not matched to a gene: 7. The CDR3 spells CALWEVQVLGKKIKVF. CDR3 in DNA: TGTGCCTTGTGGGAGGTGCAGGTCCTGGGCAAAAAAATCAAGGTATTT.